By sample fraction, the clone carrying this T cell receptor (beta chain) is medium-sized. These data come from a study of immune characterization of retroperitoneal liposarcoma. TCRdb processed the PCR reads anew with MiXCR; each CDR3 protein has one entry. The data show 2,500 or so distinct CDR3 sequences, over 40% seen once. Germline CDR1 and CDR2: MRHNA and SNTAGT. V was cut by 3 bases and J by 8 bases, with 13 bases left in between. The CDR3 has 14 residues. The receptor's source is a male donor with retroperitoneal liposarcoma. Source material: tumor tissue. The J gene is TRBJ1-4, the V gene TRBV6-4; D is uncertain. The CDR3 sequence: CASSDCGRAEKLFF. CDR3 nucleotide sequence: TGTGCCAGCAGTGATTGCGGGCGGGCGGAAAAACTGTTTTTT.